What follows are 24 T cell receptor beta chains derived from one specimen sequenced in a study of beta chain features in type 1 diabetes. Study results and caveats: Type 1 diabetes patients had TCRB CDR3s that were shorter (moderately but significantly so) in all four CD4+ subsets.

The antigens these receptors bind are not known. All of the isolated RNA was reverse transcribed, so expressed TCRB transcripts were sequenced. Sequenced by immunoSEQ multiplex PCR; TCRdb stores in-frame clones only, minus some. The data show a few hundred thousand clones, approximately 10% seen once. Material: naive CD4+ T cells from blood. All receptors derive from a young man with type 1 diabetes.

This sequence joins TRBV11-2 and TRBJ2-3, with 8 bases identical to TRBD1. Germline-derived CDR1 and CDR2 are SGHAT and FQNNGV. CDR3 length: 15 residues. The trim removed 5 bases at V and 1 base at J, leaving 5 bases unmatched. The CDR3 here is CASSPDRVGTDTQYF. The DNA of the CDR3 is TGTGCCAGCAGCCCGGACAGGGTGGGCACAGATACGCAGTATTTT.

This clone came up a few times. The CDR3 region is CSVLGTEYTDTQYF. The CDR3 region has the DNA TGCAGCGTCCTCGGGACAGAGTACACAGATACGCAGTATTTT. This chain links TRBV29-1 with TRBJ2-3; 7 bases are shared with TRBD1. Trimming at V came to 6 bases and at J to 2 bases, leaving 8 bases not matched to a gene. Germline CDR1 SQVTM, CDR2 ANQGSEA. CDR3 length: 14 residues.

This clone was recorded a few times. The chain couples TRBV7-2 to TRBJ2-4; the match to TRBD2 covers 7 bases. V trimming: 1 base; J trimming: 7 bases; junction bases outside the gene matches: 1. Germline assignment: CDR1 SGHTA and CDR2 FQGNSA. The CDR3 loop spans 13 amino acids. In DNA form, the CDR3 reads TGTGCCAGCAGCTTAGGACTAGCCAACATTCAGTACTTC. This translates into CASSLGLANIQYF.

This clone showed up just a few times. CDR3 amino acids: CASSPLGSGGSYEQYF. CDR3 DNA: TGTGCCAGCAGCCCCCTCGGTAGCGGGGGGTCCTACGAGCAGTACTTC. V usage is TRBV14 and J usage is TRBJ2-7, with 10 bases identical to TRBD2. V was pared by 4 bases and J by 1 base, with 7 bases of the junction left unmatched. This CDR3 is 16 amino acids long. Germline values: CDR1 SGHDN, CDR2 FVKESK. The whole variable domain, remainder taken from reference TRBV14 and TRBJ2-7, is EAGVTQFPSHSVIEKGQTVTLRCDPISGHDNLYWYRRVMGKEIKFLLHFVKESKQDESGMPNNRFLAERTGGTYSTLKVQPAELEDSGVYFCASSPLGSGGSYEQYFGPGTRLTVT.

This clone was seen more than once but under ten times. The chain employs TRBV4-3 and TRBJ2-6, with TRBD1 matching over 7 bases. This CDR3 comprises 16 residues. V gave up 3 bases and J gave up 4 bases; unmatched junction bases: 6. Germline loops: CDR1 LGHNA, CDR2 YSLEER. The CDR3 spells CASSHGGQLGANVLTF. The CDR3 bases are TGCGCCAGCAGCCATGGGGGACAGCTCGGGGCCAACGTCCTGACTTTC.

This clone was picked up a small number of times. V usage is TRBV6-4 and J usage is TRBJ1-2; 8 bases match TRBD1. This CDR3 contains 15 residues. Germline V gene lookup returns CDR1 MRHNA and CDR2 SNTAGT. With 4 bases clipped from V and 8 bases from J, the junction kept 12 bases outside the gene matches. The CDR3 DNA sequence: TGTGCCAGCAGTGTTTCGTCAGTGACAGGGGAAGGCTACACCTTC. The encoded protein is CASSVSSVTGEGYTF.

CDR3 sequence (DNA): TGTGCCAGCAGCCAAGCACCAGCGGGGCTTGAGCAGTTCTTC. This gives the protein CASSQAPAGLEQFF. The chain recombines TRBV14 with TRBJ2-1, with 7 bases lining up with TRBD2. V lost 1 base to trimming and J lost 9 bases; unmatched junction nucleotides: 6. The CDR3 length is 14 residues. Looked up from germline, CDR1 is SGHDN and CDR2 is FVKESK.

The rearrangement uses TRBV7-2 and TRBJ2-5, with 10 nucleotides matching TRBD1. V shed 5 bases, J shed 4 bases, and the junction held 4 bases outside the gene matches. CDR1 is SGHTA, CDR2 FQGNSA, per germline. This CDR3 has 14 amino acids. CDR3 nucleotide sequence: TGTGCCAGCAGCACCGACAGGGGGCGAGAGACCCAGTACTTC. It specifies CASSTDRGRETQYF. The full variable domain, rest sourced from reference TRBV7-2 and TRBJ2-5, is GAGVSQSPSNKVTEKGKDVELRCDPISGHTALYWYRQSLGQGLEFLIYFQGNSAPDKSGLPSDRFSAERTGGSVSTLTIQRTQQEDSAVYLCASSTDRGRETQYFGPGTRLLVL.

The rearrangement uses TRBV9 and TRBJ2-5, with 7 positions matching TRBD2. Trimming took 3 bases from V and 0 from J; bases not matched to a gene: 5. CDR3 length: 15 amino acids. Germline lookup yields CDR1 SGDLS and CDR2 YYNGEE. In DNA, the CDR3 is TGTGCCAGCAGCGACGGAGCGGGGCACCAAGAGACCCAGTACTTC. It encodes CASSDGAGHQETQYF. The full variable domain, with the rest looked up from reference TRBV9 and TRBJ2-5, is DSGVTQTPKHLITATGQRVTLRCSPRSGDLSVYWYQQSLDQGLQFLIQYYNGEERAKGNILERFSAQQFPDLHSELNLSSLELGDSALYFCASSDGAGHQETQYFGPGTRLLVL.

This clone was observed a handful of times. The V call is TRBV5-8, the J call TRBJ2-1; 9 nucleotides match TRBD2. In germline, CDR1 is SGHTS, CDR2 YDEGEE. Trimming removed 0 bases from V and 8 bases from J; junction bases left unmatched: 6. This CDR3 spans 15 amino acids. The CDR3 bases are TGTGCCAGCAGCTTGGAGGTTAGCGGGGGCTATGAGCAGTTCTTC. Translation gives CASSLEVSGGYEQFF. The full variable domain, its missing parts supplied by reference TRBV5-8 and TRBJ2-1, is EAGVTQSPTHLIKTRGQQATLRCSPISGHTSVYWYQQALGLGLQFLLWYDEGEERNRGNFPPRFSGRQFPNYSSELNVNALELEDSALYLCASSLEVSGGYEQFFGPGTRLTVL.

This clone was found a few times. This chain connects TRBV5-1 to TRBJ2-7; 9 positions agree with TRBD2. In germline, CDR1 is SGHRS, CDR2 YFSETQ. The ends lost 0 bases at V and 0 bases at J; junction bases unmatched: 1. The CDR3 runs 15 residues. This CDR3 is CASSLVSGGSYEQYF. CDR3 nucleotides: TGCGCCAGCAGCTTGGTTAGCGGGGGCTCCTACGAGCAGTACTTC.

The chain uses TRBV9 and TRBJ2-5, with TRBD1 identical over 9 bases. The CDR3 is 13 amino acids. The germline V gene has CDR1 SGDLS and CDR2 YYNGEE. Trimming removed 3 bases from V and 4 bases from J; junction bases left unmatched: 1. The DNA for the CDR3 is TGTGCCAGCAGCGGACAGGGGGGAGAGACCCAGTACTTC. Translation: CASSGQGGETQYF.

The CDR3 DNA follows: TGCGCCAGCAGCGCGGGGACAGGGCCCCTCGAGCAGTACTTC. Amino acids: CASSAGTGPLEQYF. This chain joins TRBV5-1 and TRBJ2-7, with 9 bases identical to TRBD1. CDR3 size: 14 residues. The germline V gene encodes CDR1 SGHRS and CDR2 YFSETQ. J lost 6 bases, V lost 4 bases, and 8 bases had no gene match.

This clone occurred a few times. The sample has other DNA sequences that encode this CDR3 too. The chain joins TRBV7-3 to TRBJ2-1; 9 bases are shared with TRBD2. J was trimmed by 4 bases and V by 3 bases; bases with no gene match: 4. This CDR3 spans 15 amino acids. From germline, CDR1 is SGHTA and CDR2 FQGTGA. The CDR3 DNA reads as TGTGCCAGCAGCTTTAGCGGGGGCGCGTACAATGAGCAGTTCTTC. It is translated as CASSFSGGAYNEQFF.

V and J are TRBV5-6 and TRBJ2-1, with a weak D call TRBD1 (6 bases). CDR3 length: 17 residues. V was clipped by 4 bases and J by 6 bases, with 23 bases between them. The germline V gene has CDR1 SGHDT and CDR2 YYEEEE. CDR3 bases: TGTGCCAGCAGCCTTTCCAGGGGTCACCTTCAGGGCAATGAGCAGTTCTTC. Translation gives CASSLSRGHLQGNEQFF.

This clone appeared a few times. The V call is TRBV5-5, the J call TRBJ1-2; possibly TRBD1 for D (5 bases). The CDR3 loop spans 14 amino acids. The germline V gene has CDR1 SGHKS and CDR2 YYEKEE (reference sequence). Deletions cut 0 bases from V and 7 bases from J, with 13 bases between. This CDR3 is CASSLATGDGGYTF. Written as DNA, the CDR3 is TGTGCCAGCAGCTTGGCCACGGGGGATGGTGGCTACACCTTC.

The chain carries TRBV7-8 and TRBJ2-5; D is possibly TRBD2 (6 bases). V dropped 2 bases and J dropped 4 bases, with 14 bases sitting between them. The CDR3 covers 15 residues. Germline CDR1 and CDR2: SGHVS and FQNEAQ. CDR3 residues: CASSLRGFPLETQYF. Here the CDR3 DNA reads TGTGCCAGCAGCTTACGGGGGTTCCCCTTAGAGACCCAGTACTTC. Looking up the rest from reference TRBV7-8 and TRBJ2-5 gives the full variable domain: GAGVSQSPRYKVAKRGQDVALRCDPISGHVSLFWYQQALGQGPEFLTYFQNEAQLDKSGLPSDRFFAERPEGSVSTLKIQRTQQEDSAVYLCASSLRGFPLETQYFGPGTRLLVL.

This chain uses TRBV9 with TRBJ1-6; 7 positions agree with TRBD1. This CDR3 comprises 16 residues. J lost 9 bases, V lost 0 bases, and 9 bases had no gene match. Germline-derived CDR1 and CDR2 are SGDLS and YYNGEE. CDR3 region: CASSVGVGTVGSPLHF. The CDR3 nucleotides read TGTGCCAGCAGCGTAGGAGTGGGGACAGTCGGTTCACCCCTCCACTTT. Variable domain in full (rest from reference TRBV9 and TRBJ1-6): DSGVTQTPKHLITATGQRVTLRCSPRSGDLSVYWYQQSLDQGLQFLIQYYNGEERAKGNILERFSAQQFPDLHSELNLSSLELGDSALYFCASSVGVGTVGSPLHFGNGTRLTVT.

J is TRBJ1-1 and V is TRBV4-1, with D perhaps matching TRBD1 (5 bases). Deletions cut 5 bases from V and 0 bases from J, with 16 bases between. This CDR3 is built from 16 residues. The germline gives CDR1 MGHRA, CDR2 YSYEKL. The CDR3 nucleotides are TGCGCCAGCAGCAACCAAGGAGGGGCCTTGAACACTGAAGCTTTCTTT. Residues: CASSNQGGALNTEAFF.

This chain connects TRBV11-2 to TRBJ2-7, with no clear D. The CDR3 length is 11 residues. Trimming removed 3 bases from V and 4 bases from J, with 4 bases in between. Germline values: CDR1 SGHAT, CDR2 FQNNGV. CDR3 in DNA: TGTGCCAGCAGCTTCGTGTACGAGCAGTACTTC. It codes for CASSFVYEQYF.

This clone was seen a handful of times. V and J are TRBV5-1 and TRBJ2-1, with TRBD1 matching over 9 bases. After removal of 0 bases from V and 6 bases from J, the junction contained 4 bases not matched to a gene. The CDR3 has 15 amino acids. The germline CDR1 and CDR2 sequences are SGHRS and YFSETQ. This chain's CDR3 is CASSLEQGAINEQFF. The CDR3 DNA follows: TGCGCCAGCAGCTTGGAACAGGGGGCGATCAATGAGCAGTTCTTC.

In its sample, this clone was seen a few times. The rearrangement links TRBV5-4 to TRBJ2-6; D remains ambiguous. Trimming shortened V by 3 bases and J by 0 bases, and 10 bases separated the two germline ends. The length of the CDR3 is 16 residues. Germline V gene data show CDR1 as SGHNT and CDR2 as YYREEE (reference sequence). CDR3 in amino acids: CASSSPGGSGANVLTF. CDR3 DNA sequence: TGTGCCAGCAGCTCCCCGGGTGGCTCTGGGGCCAACGTCCTGACTTTC.

This clone has a handful of counts. The CDR3 here is CAWSKGTVTGELFF. The CDR3 DNA reads TGTGCCTGGAGTAAGGGGACAGTCACCGGGGAGCTGTTTTTT. This chain uses TRBV30 with TRBJ2-2, with 7 bases fitting TRBD1. Trimming cost V 2 bases and J 4 bases; bases outside gene matches: 4. This CDR3 has 14 residues. In germline, CDR1 is GTSNPN, CDR2 SVGIG (reference sequence). The complete variable domain, with remaining parts taken from reference TRBV30 and TRBJ2-2, reads SQTIHQWPATLVQPVGSPLSLECTVEGTSNPNLYWYRQAAGRGLQLLFYSVGIGQISSEVPQNLSASRPQDRQFILSSKKLLLSDSGFYLCAWSKGTVTGELFFGEGSRLTVL.

The V and J genes are TRBV7-3 and TRBJ2-1, with D perhaps matching TRBD1 (5 bases). Germline lookup yields CDR1 SGHTA and CDR2 FQGTGA. The CDR3 contains 13 residues. Trimming stripped 3 bases from V and 12 bases from J, with 15 bases between. CDR3 in DNA: TGTGCCAGCAGCTTGCAGGGTGGAAGATCGCAGTTCTTC. This codes for CASSLQGGRSQFF. The whole variable domain, remainder taken from reference TRBV7-3 and TRBJ2-1, is GAGVSQTPSNKVTEKGKYVELRCDPISGHTALYWYRQSLGQGPEFLIYFQGTGAADDSGLPNDRFFAVRPEGSVSTLKIQRTERGDSAVYLCASSLQGGRSQFFGPGTRLTVL.